The present T cell receptor beta chain was sequenced within a study of blood T cell repertoires in COVID-19. Overall study context: PBMCs, B-cell-depleted T cells, or T cells were the source of the cDNA or gDNA that made up the material.

How the authors handled the data: Reference gene primer amplification gave nucleated cell count estimates. The assay was immunoSEQ multiplex PCR, and TCRdb's table has in-frame clones only and misses some. V, J and clone size are those of that table, while D and trimming were read from the DNA. The sample contains about 140,000 clones, roughly 83% of which appear only once. Cohorts were based on clinical histories the participants reported. CDR1 and CDR2 from the germline V gene are KGHSH and LQKENI. The CDR3 covers 16 residues. Trimming removed 0 bases from V and 3 bases from J; junction bases left unmatched: 4.

Sequenced material: PBMCs or T cells enriched from blood (not recorded which). The V and J genes are TRBV18 and TRBJ2-2, with TRBD1 matching over 7 bases. This receptor was taken from a man between 35 and 55 years old with acute COVID-19. This chain's CDR3 is CASSPPGQGDTGELFF. As DNA, the CDR3 is TGTGCCAGCTCACCACCTGGGCAGGGGGACACCGGGGAGCTGTTTTTT.